A single T cell receptor (beta chain) is shown here with its context. The germline CDR1 and CDR2 sequences are SGHDT and YYEEEE. The CDR3 spans 14 residues. V was clipped by 0 bases and J by 11 bases, with 17 bases between them. RNA totalling roughly 0.5 to 1 ug underwent reverse transcription with random hexamers. MiXCR, applied by TCRdb to the immunoSEQ multiplex PCR reads, yields one record per CDR3 protein. The table has some 300,000 distinct CDR3 sequences, roughly 81% seen once. Sequencing of TCR beta was performed on blood CD8+ T cells and on blood CD4+ T cells. The source of the sample is a study of CD8 T cells in Susac syndrome.

Sequencing used CD8+ T cells from PBMCs. The clonotype originates from a human donor with multiple sclerosis. The chain joins TRBV5-6 to TRBJ1-1; tentatively, D is TRBD1 (5 bases). CDR3 coding DNA: TGTGCCAGCAGCTTGGCCTCTCGGGGGGTATCGGCTTTCTTT. The encoded protein is CASSLASRGVSAFF.